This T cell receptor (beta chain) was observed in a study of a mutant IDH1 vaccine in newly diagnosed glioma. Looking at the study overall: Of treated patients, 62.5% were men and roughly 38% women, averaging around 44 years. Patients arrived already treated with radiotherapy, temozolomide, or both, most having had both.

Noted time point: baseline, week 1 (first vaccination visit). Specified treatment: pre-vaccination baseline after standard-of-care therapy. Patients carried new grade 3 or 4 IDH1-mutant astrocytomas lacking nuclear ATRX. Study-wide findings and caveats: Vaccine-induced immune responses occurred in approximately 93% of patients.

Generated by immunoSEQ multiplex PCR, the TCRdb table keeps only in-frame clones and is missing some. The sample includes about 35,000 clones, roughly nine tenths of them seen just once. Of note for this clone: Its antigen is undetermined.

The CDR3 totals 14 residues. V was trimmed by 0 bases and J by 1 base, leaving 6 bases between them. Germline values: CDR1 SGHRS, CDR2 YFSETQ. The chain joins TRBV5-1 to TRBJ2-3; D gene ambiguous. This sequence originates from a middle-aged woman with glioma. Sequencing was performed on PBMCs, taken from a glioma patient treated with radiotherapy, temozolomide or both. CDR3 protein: CASSLEYGTDTQYF. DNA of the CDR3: TGCGCCAGCAGCTTGGAGTACGGCACAGATACGCAGTATTTT. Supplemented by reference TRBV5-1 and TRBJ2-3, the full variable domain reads KAGVTQTPRYLIKTRGQQVTLSCSPISGHRSVSWYQQTPGQGLQFLFEYFSETQRNKGNFPGRFSGRQFSNSRSEMNVSTLELGDSALYLCASSLEYGTDTQYFGPGTRLTVL.